These 25 T cell receptor beta chains share one sample of origin, sequenced in a study of T cell responses to AZD1222 COVID-19 vaccine (dated by TCRdb to the early 2020s). The sample's time point, from its label and the paper: baseline before first vaccination. The library was obtained by the immunoSEQ multiplex PCR assay. Imported from immuneACCESS, the table was reduced by TCRdb to in-frame sequences with V and J called. These copies leave out some clones; in studies compared against another copy, an unresolved V gene accounts for under half, and the cause of the remainder is not known. The sample table contains 75,000 to 100,000 clones; only one count was recorded for 89% of them. The ten largest clones take up roughly 1.7% of the sample. The input for sequencing was peripheral blood, taken on day 0 of AZD1222 vaccination. The receptors were sampled from an adult in good health.

This chain connects TRBV6-5 to TRBJ1-4, with D uncertain. The germline CDR1 and CDR2 sequences are MNHEY and SVGAGI. V lost 4 bases and J 8 bases, leaving 17 bases between the germline ends. The CDR3 extends over 15 amino acids. The CDR3: CASSSGGTTGEKLFF. Here the CDR3 DNA reads TGTGCCAGCAGTTCAGGAGGTACGACGGGAGAAAAACTGTTTTTT.

V usage is TRBV30 and J usage is TRBJ1-1; D unresolved. The ends were cut back, 2 bases at V and 6 bases at J, with 10 bases in the middle. Germline V CDR1 and CDR2: GTSNPN, SVGIG (reference sequence). The CDR3 runs 12 residues. This CDR3 reads CAWSFGESEAFF. CDR3 bases: TGTGCCTGGAGTTTTGGAGAGTCTGAAGCTTTCTTT.

This rearrangement joins TRBV3-1 (or the pseudogene TRBV3-2) to TRBJ1-3, with 8 bases that match TRBD1. Trimming cost V 1 base and J 2 bases; bases outside gene matches: 4. This CDR3 has 16 residues. The germline V gene has CDR1 LGHDT and CDR2 YNNKEL (reference sequence). The CDR3 DNA sequence: TGTGCCAGCAGCCAAGTAGGACAGGGTGCTGGAAACACCATATATTTT. Amino acids: CASSQVGQGAGNTIYF.

The chain links TRBV5-8 to TRBJ1-4; 9 bases are a match to TRBD1. CDR3 length: 15 residues. The trim removed 3 bases at V and 6 bases at J, leaving 6 bases unmatched. The V gene's germline CDR1 is SGHTS and CDR2 YDEGEE. Written as DNA, the CDR3 is TGTGCCAGCAGCTCCGGGGGACAGGGCCATGAAAAACTGTTTTTT. Its translation is CASSSGGQGHEKLFF. Combining the CDR3 with reference TRBV5-8 and TRBJ1-4 gives the whole variable domain EAGVTQSPTHLIKTRGQQATLRCSPISGHTSVYWYQQALGLGLQFLLWYDEGEERNRGNFPPRFSGRQFPNYSSELNVNALELEDSALYLCASSSGGQGHEKLFFGSGTQLSVL.

This clone has just a few counts. The V gene is TRBV11-1, the J gene TRBJ1-2; TRBD1 agrees at 8 bases. Germline lookup yields CDR1 SGHAT and CDR2 FQDESV (reference sequence). This CDR3 has 12 residues. V lost 5 bases to trimming and J lost 7 bases; unmatched junction nucleotides: 3. The CDR3 DNA is TGTGCCAGCAGCCGGACAGGGCCTGGCTACACCTTC. Translating gives CASSRTGPGYTF.

This chain links TRBV10-3 with TRBJ1-2; D remains unclear. The germline V gene encodes CDR1 ENHRY and CDR2 SYGVKD. The CDR3 consists of 11 residues. The ends were cut back, 2 bases at V and 5 bases at J, with 3 bases in the middle. CDR3 bases: TGTGCCATCAGTGAGCTGTATGGCTACACCTTC. Translating it yields CAISELYGYTF.

CDR3 in amino acids: CASSLEVRQATNEKLFF. In nucleotides, the CDR3 is TGCGCCAGCAGCTTGGAGGTCCGACAGGCAACTAATGAAAAACTGTTTTTT. The chain combines TRBV5-1 with TRBJ1-4; TRBD1 might be the D (6 bases). The CDR3 has 17 amino acids. Germline CDR1 is SGHRS and CDR2 is YFSETQ. V was shortened by 0 bases and J by 0 bases, with 12 bases between the two germline ends.

The gene calls are TRBV2 and TRBJ1-6; the D gene is possibly TRBD1 (6 bases). This CDR3 is 16 amino acids long. The V gene lost 6 bases and the J gene lost 5 bases, with 17 bases spanning the gap. Germline CDR1 is SNHLY and CDR2 is FYNNEI. The chain's CDR3 is CASSADRPLNNSPLHF. DNA of the CDR3: TGTGCCAGCAGCGCCGACAGGCCATTGAATAATTCACCCCTCCACTTT.

This rearrangement joins TRBV2 to TRBJ2-1; 8 bases are a match to TRBD2. Germline loops: CDR1 SNHLY, CDR2 FYNNEI. The CDR3 length is 12 residues. J gave up 14 bases and V 5 bases, and 8 bases lay outside the gene matches. The chain's CDR3 is CASSSIAGYKFF. CDR3 coding DNA: TGTGCCAGCAGTTCGATAGCGGGGTATAAGTTCTTC.

The gene calls are TRBV5-1 and TRBJ1-1, with D unclear. CDR3 size: 14 residues. Germline V gene sequence: CDR1 SGHRS, CDR2 YFSETQ. The V end was cut by 0 bases, the J end by 1 base, with 7 bases between. The CDR3 sequence: CASSLDGSNTEAFF. For the CDR3, the DNA is TGCGCCAGCAGCTTGGACGGCTCGAACACTGAAGCTTTCTTT.

This chain connects TRBV3-1 (or the pseudogene TRBV3-2) to TRBJ1-2; perhaps TRBD1 as D (5 bases). With 1 base removed from V and 6 bases from J, the gap between germline ends came to 9 bases. There are 13 residues in the CDR3. CDR1 and CDR2 (germline): LGHDT, YNNKEL (reference sequence). The CDR3 nucleotides read TGTGCCAGCAGCCAAGCCGCGGGGCATGGCTACACCTTC. It is translated as CASSQAAGHGYTF.

This sequence joins TRBV7-2 and TRBJ1-6; 8 bases map to TRBD1. V lost 5 bases to trimming and J lost 7 bases; unmatched junction nucleotides: 7. Germline CDR1 and CDR2: SGHTA and FQGNSA. The CDR3 loop spans 15 amino acids. CDR3 nucleotides: TGTGCCAGCAGCATCCGGACAGGGCGCAATTCACCCCTCCACTTT. Translation gives CASSIRTGRNSPLHF. Drawing the rest from reference TRBV7-2 and TRBJ1-6, the complete variable domain is GAGVSQSPSNKVTEKGKDVELRCDPISGHTALYWYRQSLGQGLEFLIYFQGNSAPDKSGLPSDRFSAERTGGSVSTLTIQRTQQEDSAVYLCASSIRTGRNSPLHFGNGTRLTVT.

About this clone: Other nucleotide sequences from this sample produce the same CDR3. The rearrangement links TRBV10-3 to TRBJ1-1; 8 nucleotides match TRBD1. CDR3 size: 14 residues. Germline V lookup: CDR1 ENHRY, CDR2 SYGVKD. With V trimmed by 7 bases and J by 2 bases, 6 bases remained unmatched. In DNA form, the CDR3 reads TGTGCCATCACCAGAGACAGGGGAAACACTGAAGCTTTCTTT. The encoded protein is CAITRDRGNTEAFF.

This chain uses TRBV3-1 (or the pseudogene TRBV3-2) with TRBJ2-3; D might be TRBD2 (6 bases). From germline, CDR1 is LGHDT and CDR2 YNNKEL (reference sequence). The CDR3 length is 12 residues. Trimming left V 4 bases short and J 4 bases short, with 6 bases between. The CDR3 sequence: CASSRLADTQYF. DNA for the CDR3: TGTGCCAGCAGCCGACTAGCAGATACGCAGTATTTT.

The rearrangement uses TRBV4-2 and TRBJ1-4; TRBD1 is a possible D gene (5 bases). This CDR3 has 15 residues. The V end lost 0 bases, the J end lost 8 bases, and 13 bases lay between the germline ends. Germline V lookup: CDR1 LGHNA, CDR2 YNFKEQ. CDR3 loop: CASSQDKTGGEKLFF. DNA of the CDR3: TGTGCCAGCAGCCAAGATAAGACCGGGGGAGAAAAACTGTTTTTT.

This chain links TRBV15 with TRBJ1-4; D remains unclear. The CDR3 totals 13 residues. Germline values: CDR1 LNHNV, CDR2 YYDKDF (reference sequence). The V gene lost 2 bases and the J gene lost 8 bases, with 9 bases spanning the gap. CDR3: CATSRSGGEKLFF. CDR3 in DNA: TGTGCCACCAGCAGAAGTGGTGGGGAAAAACTGTTTTTT.

The CDR3 loop is CASSQDPGVTGELFF. As DNA, the CDR3 is TGCGCCAGCAGCCAAGATCCGGGGGTTACCGGGGAGCTGTTTTTT. V and J are TRBV4-1 and TRBJ2-2; D perhaps matches TRBD2 (6 bases). CDR3 length: 15 residues. Per the germline V gene, CDR1 is MGHRA and CDR2 is YSYEKL. V lost 0 bases and J 5 bases, leaving 10 bases between the germline ends.

This sequence joins TRBV6-2 or TRBV6-3 and TRBJ2-5; 15 bases are a match to TRBD2. CDR1 and CDR2 from the germline V gene are MNHEY and SVGEGT. V dropped 4 bases and J dropped 3; count of bases not matched to a gene: 6. This CDR3 region has 17 residues. In DNA form, the CDR3 reads TGTGCCAGCAGTTCACCCGGGACTAGCGGGGGGAAAGAGACCCAGTACTTC. The encoded protein is CASSSPGTSGGKETQYF.

This chain joins TRBV11-3 and TRBJ2-1; D is perhaps TRBD1 (6 bases). The ends were cut back, 1 base at V and 2 bases at J, with 9 bases in the middle. Germline V CDR1 and CDR2: SGHNT, YENEEA. The CDR3 spans 15 residues. CDR3 coding DNA: TGTGCCAGCAGCTTAGGGGGGCTAGCCTACAATGAGCAGTTCTTC. Residues: CASSLGGLAYNEQFF.

The chain is built from TRBV20-1 and TRBJ2-7; TRBD2 agrees at 9 bases. V trimming: 3 bases; J trimming: 5 bases; junction bases outside the gene matches: 5. The CDR3 loop spans 13 amino acids. Germline CDR1 DFQATT, CDR2 SNEGSKA (reference sequence). The CDR3 reads CSASGGGAHEQYF. The CDR3 bases are TGCAGTGCTAGTGGCGGGGGGGCCCACGAGCAGTACTTC.

The rearrangement joins TRBV3-1 (or the pseudogene TRBV3-2) to TRBJ2-2; D unresolved. CDR1 is LGHDT, CDR2 YNNKEL, per germline (reference sequence). The CDR3 has 13 amino acids. V was clipped by 3 bases and J by 7 bases, with 9 bases between them. For the CDR3, the DNA is TGTGCCAGCAGCCAGAACGTCGGCGGGGAGCTGTTTTTT. Translating gives CASSQNVGGELFF.

This clone was found once. This chain links TRBV6-6 with TRBJ1-5; 7 bases match TRBD1. The trim removed 5 bases at V and 5 bases at J, leaving 6 bases unmatched. The CDR3 spans 14 residues. Germline V lookup: CDR1 MNHNY, CDR2 SVGAGI (reference sequence). The CDR3 region has the DNA TGTGCCAGCAGTGAGCGGACAGGTGATCAGCCCCAGCATTTT. It is translated as CASSERTGDQPQHF.

This chain joins TRBV6-5 and TRBJ1-2; D gene uncertain. Germline CDR1 is MNHEY and CDR2 is SVGAGI. This CDR3 spans 15 amino acids. V dropped 6 bases and J dropped 8 bases, with 22 bases sitting between them. The CDR3 loop is CASSPPLGRSRGYTF. The DNA for the CDR3 is TGTGCCAGCAGCCCCCCTCTAGGACGTTCTCGGGGCTACACCTTC.

The chain has TRBV21-1 and TRBJ1-2; the D call in the table, TRBD1, was not verified against the DNA. TRBV21-1 is labeled a pseudogene. The CDR3 is made up of 13 amino acids. CDR3: CASTRDRVYGYTF. CDR3 DNA: TGTGCCAGCACCCGGGACAGGGTCTATGGCTACACCTTC.

The V call is TRBV18, the J call TRBJ1-1; 9 bases are a match to TRBD1. Germline V gives CDR1 KGHSH, CDR2 LQKENI. This CDR3 is built from 15 residues. Trimming at V came to 2 bases and at J to 1 base, leaving 2 bases not matched to a gene. The CDR3 here is CASSPRQGENTEAFF. CDR3 bases: TGTGCCAGCTCACCAAGACAGGGGGAGAACACTGAAGCTTTCTTT.